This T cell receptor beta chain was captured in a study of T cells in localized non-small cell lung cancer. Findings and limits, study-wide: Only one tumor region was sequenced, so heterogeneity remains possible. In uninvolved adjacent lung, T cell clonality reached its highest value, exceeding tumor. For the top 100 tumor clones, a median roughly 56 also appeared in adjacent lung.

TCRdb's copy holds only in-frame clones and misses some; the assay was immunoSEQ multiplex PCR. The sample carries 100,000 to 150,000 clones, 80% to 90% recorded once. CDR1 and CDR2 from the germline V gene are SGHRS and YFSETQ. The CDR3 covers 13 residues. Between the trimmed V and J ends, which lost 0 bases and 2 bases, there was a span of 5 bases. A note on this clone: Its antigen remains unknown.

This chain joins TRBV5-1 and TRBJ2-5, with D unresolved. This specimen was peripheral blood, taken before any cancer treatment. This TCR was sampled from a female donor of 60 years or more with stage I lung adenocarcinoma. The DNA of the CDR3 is TGCGCCAGCAGCTTGGGCTCACAAGAGACCCAGTACTTC. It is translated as CASSLGSQETQYF. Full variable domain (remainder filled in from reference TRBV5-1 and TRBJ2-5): KAGVTQTPRYLIKTRGQQVTLSCSPISGHRSVSWYQQTPGQGLQFLFEYFSETQRNKGNFPGRFSGRQFSNSRSEMNVSTLELGDSALYLCASSLGSQETQYFGPGTRLLVL.